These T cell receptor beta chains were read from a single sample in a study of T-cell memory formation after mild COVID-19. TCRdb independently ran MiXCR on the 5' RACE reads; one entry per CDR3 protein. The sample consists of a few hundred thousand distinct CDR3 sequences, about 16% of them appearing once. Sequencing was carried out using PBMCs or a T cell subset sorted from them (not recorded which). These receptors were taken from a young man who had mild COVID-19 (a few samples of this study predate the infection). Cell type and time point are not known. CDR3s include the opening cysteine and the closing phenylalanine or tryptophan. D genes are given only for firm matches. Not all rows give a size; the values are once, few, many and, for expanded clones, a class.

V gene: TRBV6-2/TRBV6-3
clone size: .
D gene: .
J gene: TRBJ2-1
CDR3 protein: CASSYRARATYNEQFF
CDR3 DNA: TGTGCCAGCAGTTACAGAGCCAGGGCAACCTACAATGAGCAGTTCTTC

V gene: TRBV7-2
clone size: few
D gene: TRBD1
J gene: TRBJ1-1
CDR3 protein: CASSPTGAVSTEAFF
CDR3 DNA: TGTGCCAGCAGCCCGACAGGGGCAGTCAGCACTGAAGCTTTCTTT

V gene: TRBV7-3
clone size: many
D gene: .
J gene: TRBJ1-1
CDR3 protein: CASSLGGGMNTEAFF
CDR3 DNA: TGTGCCAGCAGCTTAGGCGGGGGTATGAACACTGAAGCTTTCTTT

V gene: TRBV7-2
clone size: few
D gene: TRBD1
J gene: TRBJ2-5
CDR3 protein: CASSRSGTEETQYF
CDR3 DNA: TGTGCCAGCAGCCGATCCGGGACAGAAGAGACCCAGTACTTC

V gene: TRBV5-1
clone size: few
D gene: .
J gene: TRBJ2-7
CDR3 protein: CASSPMDREGYEQYF
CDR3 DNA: TGCGCCAGCAGCCCCATGGACAGGGAGGGGTACGAGCAGTACTTC

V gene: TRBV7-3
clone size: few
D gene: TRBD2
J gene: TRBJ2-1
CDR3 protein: CASSLKRGDNEQFF
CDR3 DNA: TGTGCCAGCAGCTTAAAGCGGGGGGACAATGAGCAGTTCTTC

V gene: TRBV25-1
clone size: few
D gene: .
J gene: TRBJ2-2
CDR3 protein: CASSEVLFTGELFF
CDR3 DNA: TGTGCCAGCAGTGAGGTTTTGTTCACCGGGGAGCTGTTTTTT

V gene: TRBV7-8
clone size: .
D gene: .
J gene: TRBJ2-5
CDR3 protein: CASSLWLYQETQYF
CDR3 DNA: TGTGCCAGCAGCTTATGGTTGTACCAAGAGACCCAGTACTTC

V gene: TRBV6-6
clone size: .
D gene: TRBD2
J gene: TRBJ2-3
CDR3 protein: CASSWGEGDTQYF
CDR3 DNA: TGTGCCAGCAGTTGGGGGGAGGGAGATACGCAGTATTTT

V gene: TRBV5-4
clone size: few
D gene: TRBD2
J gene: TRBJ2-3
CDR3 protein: CASTSGGPSTDTQYF
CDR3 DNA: TGTGCCAGCACTAGCGGGGGACCTAGCACAGATACGCAGTATTTT

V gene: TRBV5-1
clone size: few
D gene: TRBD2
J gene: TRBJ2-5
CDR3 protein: CASSLRGGVPETQYF
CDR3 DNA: TGCGCCAGCAGCTTGCGCGGGGGGGTTCCAGAGACCCAGTACTTC

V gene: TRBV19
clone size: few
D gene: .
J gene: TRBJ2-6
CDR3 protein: CASSSPPGGANVLTF
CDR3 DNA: TGTGCCAGTAGTAGCCCCCCGGGAGGGGCCAACGTCCTGACTTTC

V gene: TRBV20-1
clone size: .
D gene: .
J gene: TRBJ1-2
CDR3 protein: CSARDKRGSGGYTF
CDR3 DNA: TGCAGTGCTAGAGATAAAAGGGGTTCGGGCGGCTACACCTTC

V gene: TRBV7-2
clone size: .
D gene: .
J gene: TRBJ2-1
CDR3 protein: CASSPGGPHEQFF
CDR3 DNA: TGTGCCAGCAGCCCCGGGGGGCCCCATGAGCAGTTCTTC

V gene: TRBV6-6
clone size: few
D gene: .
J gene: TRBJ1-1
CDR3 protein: CASRGHPNTEAFF
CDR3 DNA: TGTGCCAGCAGGGGACACCCGAACACTGAAGCTTTCTTT

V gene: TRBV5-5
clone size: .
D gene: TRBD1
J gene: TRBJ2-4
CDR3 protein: CASSYKGGAINIQYF
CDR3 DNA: TGTGCCAGCAGCTATAAAGGGGGCGCGATAAACATTCAGTACTTC

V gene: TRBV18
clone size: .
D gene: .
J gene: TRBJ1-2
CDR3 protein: CASSPGTSHGGYTF
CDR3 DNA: TGTGCCAGCTCACCGGGGACAAGCCATGGGGGCTACACCTTC

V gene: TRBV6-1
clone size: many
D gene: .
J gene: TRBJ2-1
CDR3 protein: CASSEIGARNEQFF
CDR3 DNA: TGTGCCAGCAGTGAAATCGGGGCCCGCAATGAGCAGTTCTTC

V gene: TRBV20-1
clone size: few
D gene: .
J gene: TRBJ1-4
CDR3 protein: CSAFTFLSSRGSNEKLFF
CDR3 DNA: TGCAGTGCTTTCACCTTCCTATCTTCAAGGGGGTCTAATGAAAAACTGTTTTTT

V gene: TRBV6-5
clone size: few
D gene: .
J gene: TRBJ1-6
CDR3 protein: CASSYSGNYNSPLHF
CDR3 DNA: TGTGCCAGCAGTTACTCGGGAAACTATAATTCACCCCTCCACTTT

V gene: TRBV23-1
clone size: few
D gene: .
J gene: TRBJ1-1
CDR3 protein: CASSQSEPGNTEAFF
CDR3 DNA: TGCGCCAGCAGTCAATCGGAACCCGGGAACACTGAAGCTTTCTTT

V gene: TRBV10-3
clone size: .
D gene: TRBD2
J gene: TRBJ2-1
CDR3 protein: CAITSGADNEQFF
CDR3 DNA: TGTGCCATCACGAGCGGGGCGGACAATGAGCAGTTCTTC

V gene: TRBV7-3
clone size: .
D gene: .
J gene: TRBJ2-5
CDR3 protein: CASSPRGSRETQYF
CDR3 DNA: TGTGCCAGCAGTCCCAGGGGCTCGAGGGAGACCCAGTACTTC